The 9 T cell receptor beta chains in this list originate from one sample, sequenced in a study of T-cell memory formation after mild COVID-19. TCRdb used MiXCR to reprocess the 5' RACE reads, holding one entry per CDR3 protein. Among 300,000 or so distinct CDR3 sequences listed, about 16% were seen once. The source material was PBMCs or a T cell subset sorted from them (not recorded which). The receptor source for this set is a young man who had mild COVID-19 (a few samples of this study predate the infection). Cell type and time point are not known.

This chain links TRBV20-1 with TRBJ2-5; tentative D call: TRBD2 (6 bases). CDR3 length equals 13 residues. V lost 6 bases and J lost 2, with 13 bases in between. Germline-derived CDR1 and CDR2 are DFQATT and SNEGSKA (reference sequence). CDR3 DNA sequence: TGCAGTGCCCCCTTGGCGGGGCAAGAGACCCAGTACTTC. Translation: CSAPLAGQETQYF.

This clonotype was seen a handful of times. The chain is built from TRBV5-1 and TRBJ2-2, with 14 bases aligning to TRBD2. Unmatched junction bases numbered 6, after V lost 4 bases and J lost 4 bases. CDR1 and CDR2 (germline): SGHRS, YFSETQ. The CDR3 length is 17 residues. Here the CDR3 DNA reads TGCGCCAGCAGCCCCGGACTAGCGGGGGGCCTCACCGGGGAGCTGTTTTTT. Translated: CASSPGLAGGLTGELFF.

This CDR3 is CASSPQGPRSEAFF. The CDR3 DNA follows: TGTGCCAGCAGTCCACAGGGGCCCAGGTCTGAAGCTTTCTTT. This sequence joins TRBV12-3 or TRBV12-4 and TRBJ1-1; 7 nucleotides match TRBD1. V dropped 5 bases and J dropped 6; count of bases not matched to a gene: 9. The CDR3 totals 14 residues.

A few counts support this clonotype. CDR3 nucleotides: TGTGCCACCCGGAGGGGGGGTAACACAGATACGCAGTATTTT. It specifies CATRRGGNTDTQYF. J is TRBJ2-3 and V is TRBV2; D possibly corresponds to TRBD2 (7 bases). The CDR3 consists of 14 residues. Trimming shortened V by 10 bases and J by 2 bases, and 16 bases separated the two germline ends. CDR1 is SNHLY and CDR2 is FYNNEI in the germline V gene.

The chain employs TRBV20-1 and TRBJ1-1, with a possible D match to TRBD1 (6 bases). Germline CDR1 reads DFQATT; CDR2 reads SNEGSKA (reference sequence). The CDR3 runs to 13 residues. V shed 1 base and J shed 5 bases, with 11 bases lying between them. This CDR3 is CSARVTGRTEAFF. The CDR3 DNA reads as TGCAGTGCTAGAGTTACAGGGAGGACTGAAGCTTTCTTT.

This clonotype came up a few times. V is TRBV18 and J is TRBJ1-1; tentatively, D is TRBD1 (6 bases). The CDR3 spans 14 residues. Trimming took off 8 bases at V and 4 bases at J, with 17 bases between the two ends. Germline values: CDR1 KGHSH, CDR2 LQKENI. The CDR3 region is CASVSGGSGTEAFF. CDR3 coding DNA: TGTGCCAGCGTTTCCGGGGGCAGCGGCACTGAAGCTTTCTTT.

The table lists this clonotype with a few counts. This chain connects TRBV5-6 to TRBJ2-1, with a tentative D call TRBD1 (6 bases). Germline V gene lookup returns CDR1 SGHDT and CDR2 YYEEEE. V was pared by 0 bases and J by 7 bases, with 8 bases between. This CDR3 is 13 amino acids long. As DNA, the CDR3 is TGTGCCAGCAGCTTGGACAGGGTGAATGAGCAGTTCTTC. Translated: CASSLDRVNEQFF.

A few counts support this clonotype. The chain has TRBV12-3 or TRBV12-4 and TRBJ1-2, with 9 bases aligning to TRBD1. This CDR3 has 15 amino acids. J lost 6 bases, V lost 4 bases, and 9 bases had no gene match. CDR3 region: CASSYGTGPLDGYTF. In DNA form, the CDR3 reads TGTGCCAGCAGTTACGGGACAGGGCCCCTTGATGGCTACACCTTC.

This clonotype was seen repeatedly, ten times or more. This chain links TRBV7-2 with TRBJ1-2; TRBD1 matches 9 bases. Germline loops: CDR1 SGHTA, CDR2 FQGNSA. The J segment lost 6 bases and the V segment lost 4 bases, leaving 18 bases of the junction unmatched. The length of the CDR3 is 18 residues. The CDR3 DNA reads as TGTGCCAGCAGCTCCCGCGGGGGGCCGGGACAGGGACTCCATGGCTACACCTTC. As protein: CASSSRGGPGQGLHGYTF.